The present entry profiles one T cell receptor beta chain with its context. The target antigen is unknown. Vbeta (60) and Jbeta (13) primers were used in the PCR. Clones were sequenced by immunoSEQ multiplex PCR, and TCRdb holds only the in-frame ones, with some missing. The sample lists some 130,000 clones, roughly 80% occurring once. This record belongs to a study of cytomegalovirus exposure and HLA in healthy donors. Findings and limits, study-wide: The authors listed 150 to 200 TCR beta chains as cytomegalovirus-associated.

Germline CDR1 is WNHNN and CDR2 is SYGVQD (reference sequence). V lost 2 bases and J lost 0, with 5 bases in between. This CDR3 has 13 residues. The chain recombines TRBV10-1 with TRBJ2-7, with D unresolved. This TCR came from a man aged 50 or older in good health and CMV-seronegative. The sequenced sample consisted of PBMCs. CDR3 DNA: TGCGCCAGCAGTGAGGCAGGCTCCTACGAGCAGTACTTC. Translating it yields CASSEAGSYEQYF.